This T cell receptor beta chain was retrieved from a study of post-analysis software for immune sequencing data. Study in general: Some patients lacked subtype; others had relapsing-remitting, secondary progressive or progressive-relapsing disease.

Findings of the study overall: Under the F measure, samples that were prepared in one batch clustered strongly together. Those with multiple sclerosis, the patient group, showed significantly lower normalized Chao1 diversity than controls.

cDNA libraries of TCR beta carried unique molecular identifiers. The T cell input of roughly 0.9 to 10 million gave about 470,000 cDNA molecules. TCRdb passed the PCR reads through MiXCR, listing each CDR3 protein once. This sample has 550,000 to 700,000 distinct CDR3 sequences, with roughly two fifths found just once. This clonotype turned up a few times. Its antigen is unidentified. The TCR sequence derives from a girl aged 10-17 years with multiple sclerosis. Sequenced: blood.

The CDR3 spells CASSLPIGRTDTQYF. CDR3 coding DNA: TGTGCCAGCAGCCTCCCGATAGGGCGCACAGATACGCAGTATTTT. The genes are TRBV6-6 and TRBJ2-3; D call uncertain. The CDR3 totals 15 residues. Germline V CDR1 and CDR2: MNHNY, SVGAGI (reference sequence). V lost 6 bases and J 1 base, leaving 14 bases between the germline ends.